This T cell receptor (beta chain) was profiled in a study of early T cells in non-severe SARS-CoV-2 infection. Study background: It was bulk RNA from unsorted whole blood that was sequenced, and the chains were unpaired. Findings and limits, study-wide: VDJdb matching skewed toward anti-spike CD8 responses, missing private and CD4 specificities.

Unique molecular identifiers were affixed to single, distinct cDNA molecules. TCRdb re-called the 5' RACE reads with MiXCR, one entry per CDR3 protein. The sample lists about 89,000 distinct CDR3 sequences, about 15% occurring once. J lost 6 bases, V lost 10 bases, and 14 bases had no gene match. Germline V gives CDR1 ENHRY, CDR2 SYGVKD. This CDR3 is built from 14 residues. This clonotype was seen more than once but under ten times. Its antigen is as yet unknown. This material consisted of whole blood, taken at baseline. The chain joins TRBV10-3 to TRBJ2-7; 8 bases fit TRBD1. This TCR derives from an adult who was a healthcare worker with PCR-confirmed SARS-CoV-2 infection or an uninfected control (not recorded which). The CDR3, as DNA: TGTGCCACCGAAGGTGGACAGGGCAGACGCGAGCAGTACTTC. Its protein is CATEGGQGRREQYF.